The clone carrying this T cell receptor beta chain is a singleton in its sample. Its matching antigen is unknown. This record belongs to a study of cytomegalovirus exposure and HLA in healthy donors. General study points: In an earlier analysis, about 87% or about 30%: the productive usage of most TCR beta V segments. TCR beta chains numbering under 200 were designated cytomegalovirus-associated.

Amplification used 60 Vbeta primers and 13 Jbeta primers. Original analysis: Approximately 11 million of the 80 million or so unique TCR beta chains counted in a later analysis were shared. The data were produced by immunoSEQ multiplex PCR, yet TCRdb's version contains in-frame clones alone and is incomplete. The DNA gave D and trimming, while V, J and clone size come from that table. Of about 170,000 clones detected, around 73% appear once; the ten largest clones hold about 5.4%. Trimming stripped 1 base from V and 0 bases from J, with 11 bases between. This CDR3 has 16 amino acids. CDR1 and CDR2 (germline): LNHDA, SQIVND (reference sequence).

The chain joins TRBV19 to TRBJ2-3, with no clear D. The sample consisted of PBMCs. The receptor was derived from a woman aged 18-29 years in good health and CMV-seropositive. The CDR3 DNA is TGTGCCAGTAGTATAGGGGTAGCCCCTAGCACAGATACGCAGTATTTT. It encodes CASSIGVAPSTDTQYF. Together with reference TRBV19 and TRBJ2-3, the CDR3 gives the full variable domain: DGGITQSPKYLFRKEGQNVTLSCEQNLNHDAMYWYRQDPGQGLRLIYYSQIVNDFQKGDIAEGYSVSREKKESFPLTVTSAQKNPTAFYLCASSIGVAPSTDTQYFGPGTRLTVL.